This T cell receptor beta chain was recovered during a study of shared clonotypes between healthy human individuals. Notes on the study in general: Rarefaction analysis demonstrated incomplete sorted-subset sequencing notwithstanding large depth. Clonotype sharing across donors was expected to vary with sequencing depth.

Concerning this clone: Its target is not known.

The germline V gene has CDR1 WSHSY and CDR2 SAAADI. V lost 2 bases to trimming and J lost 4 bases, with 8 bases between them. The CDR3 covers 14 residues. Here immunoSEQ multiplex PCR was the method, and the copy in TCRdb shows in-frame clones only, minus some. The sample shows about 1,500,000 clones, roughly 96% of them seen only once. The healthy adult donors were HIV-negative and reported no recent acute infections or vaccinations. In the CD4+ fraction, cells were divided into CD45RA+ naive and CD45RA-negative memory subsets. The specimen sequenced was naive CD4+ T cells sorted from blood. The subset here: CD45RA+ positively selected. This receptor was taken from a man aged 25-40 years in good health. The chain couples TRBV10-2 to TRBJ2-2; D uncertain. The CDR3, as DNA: TGCGCCAGCAGTGAGCTTGGCACCACCGGGGAGCTGTTTTTT. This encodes CASSELGTTGELFF.